This TCR beta chain was captured by sequencing in a study of blood T cell repertoires in COVID-19 (dated by TCRdb to 2020 to 2021). About the investigation overall: Samples from collaborators originated in the United States, Italy and Spain and spanned both the acute and convalescent phases of COVID-19. The material from the prospective study consisted of cDNA or gDNA derived from T cells, B-cell-depleted T cells, or PBMCs. Deeply sampled blood TCRbeta repertoires from subjects exposed to, actively infected with, or recovered from COVID-19 were included in the dataset. The repertoires were released in a freely available public database intended as a resource for research on the immune response to SARS-CoV-2. Samples were obtained from the ongoing ImmuneRACE study (first 160 participants) and from about 1,300 subjects provided by 6 global collaborators. Sample metadata almost always included a de-identified subject ID, COVID-19 status, age in years and sex. Where available, HLA class I and class II types were taken from metadata supplied by the sample provider and were not determined by assay-based typing. Here is what the overall study found, with its caveats: How much clinical and demographic metadata was included differed by source and by participant, and the metadata was provided uncurated.

From its cysteine to its phenylalanine, the CDR3 spans 14 amino acids. CDR3 DNA is the only sequence kept; it has 42 bases, read in frame from the first base. Via the germline V gene, CDR1 is MDHEN and CDR2 SYDVKM. Turning to this clone: Its antigen is unknown. There are no base qualities to consult, and no much larger clone falls within one base.

In Seattle, one collaborating source enrolled patients while the infection was active and tracked those patients longitudinally over the course of disease. The collaborating institutions used their own protocols to collect whole blood in K2EDTA tubes. For TCRbeta analysis, collaborators shipped samples in one of three forms: frozen whole blood, isolated PBMCs, or DNA extracted from either of those sample types. TCRbeta CDR3 regions were amplified from genomic DNA by means of the immunoSEQ Assay, a bias-controlled multiplex PCR. The authors processed their data as follows. The number of nucleated cells in each sample was estimated from the amplification of reference gene primers within the assay. Sequence reads were collapsed and filtered to measure the absolute abundance of every unique TCRbeta CDR3 rearrangement. For each sample, productive Simpson clonality was calculated as the square root of Simpson's diversity index across productive rearrangements. TCRdb mirrors the immuneACCESS table, restricted to in-frame sequences. Some clones are absent from its copies; in checked studies, under half trace to an unresolved V gene, and the reason for the others is unknown. The V and J calls and clone size were taken over from that table, and D and trimming were inferred from the DNA. This sample has some 270,000 clones in its table, and roughly 80% of those were observed once. 15% to 17% of the sample goes to the ten largest clones.

This clonotype was sampled from a person aged 65 to 85 with COVID-19, enrolled during active disease. Sequenced sample: peripheral blood. Here the chain combines TRBV28 and TRBJ2-5, with 10 bases matching TRBD1. In nucleotides, the sequence is TGTGCAATCGGCCTGGGACAGGGGCTAGAGACCCAGTACTTC. The translation is CAIGLGQGLETQYF. The CDR3 plus the reference TRBV28 and TRBJ2-5 genes for the other parts give the full variable domain: DVKVTQSSRYLVKRTGEKVFLECVQDMDHENMFWYRQDPGLGLRLIYFSYDVKMKEKGDIPEGYSVSREKKERFSLILESASTNQTSMYLCAIGLGQGLETQYFGPGTRLLVL.